The next 26 T cell receptor beta chains were all read from a single sample in a study of blood T cell repertoires in COVID-19. The assay was immunoSEQ multiplex PCR, and TCRdb's table has in-frame clones only and misses some. Of roughly 200,000 clones in the sample, around 85% were seen once. Input material: peripheral blood. These receptors originate from a middle-aged man who had recovered from COVID-19.

This sequence joins TRBV24-1 and TRBJ2-1, with D tentatively TRBD1 (6 bases). Trimming stripped 3 bases from V and 6 bases from J, with 17 bases between. CDR3 size: 16 residues. Germline CDR1 is KGHDR and CDR2 is SFDVKD. The CDR3 DNA follows: TGTGCCACCAGTGATCCTCGGGACACCGGTCGCAATGAGCAGTTCTTC. It codes for CATSDPRDTGRNEQFF.

The chain joins TRBV30 to TRBJ1-1; D might be TRBD1 (5 bases). This CDR3 contains 14 residues. Germline loops: CDR1 GTSNPN, CDR2 SVGIG (reference sequence). Trimming stripped 4 bases from V and 6 bases from J, with 18 bases between. Here the CDR3 DNA reads TGTGCCTGGACAGGGTCGGGTATAATCGCTGAAGCTTTCTTT. Encoded protein: CAWTGSGIIAEAFF. Full variable domain (outside the CDR3, taken from reference TRBV30 and TRBJ1-1): SQTIHQWPATLVQPVGSPLSLECTVEGTSNPNLYWYRQAAGRGLQLLFYSVGIGQISSEVPQNLSASRPQDRQFILSSKKLLLSDSGFYLCAWTGSGIIAEAFFGQGTRLTVV.

Here the CDR3 DNA reads TGTGCCAGCAGCTTGGGGACTAGCGGGATATTAACCGGGGAGCTGTTTTTT. Translating it yields CASSLGTSGILTGELFF. The chain joins TRBV5-4 to TRBJ2-2; 12 positions agree with TRBD2. Unmatched junction bases numbered 5, after V lost 0 bases and J lost 5 bases. CDR3 length equals 17 residues. From germline, CDR1 is SGHNT and CDR2 YYREEE (reference sequence).

V usage is TRBV7-9 and J usage is TRBJ1-6; the match to TRBD1 covers 7 bases. V shed 2 bases, J shed 4 bases, and the junction held 5 bases outside the gene matches. The CDR3 length is 16 residues. Per the germline V gene, CDR1 is SEHNR and CDR2 is FQNEAQ (reference sequence). Written as DNA, the CDR3 is TGTGCCAGCAGCTTAATCGGGACAGCGTATAATTCACCCCTCCACTTT. This encodes CASSLIGTAYNSPLHF.

The chain employs TRBV6-1 and TRBJ2-7; D uncertain. The CDR3 covers 14 residues. The germline V gene has CDR1 MNHNS and CDR2 SASEGT. V lost 3 bases to trimming and J lost 2 bases, with 11 bases between them. CDR3 nucleotides: TGTGCCAGCAGTGACACTTCGAAAACCTACGAGCAGTACTTC. Residues: CASSDTSKTYEQYF.

The chain couples TRBV29-1 to TRBJ2-7; 11 nucleotides align to TRBD1. Germline loops: CDR1 SQVTM, CDR2 ANQGSEA. The CDR3 runs to 15 residues. V shed 6 bases, J shed 6 bases, and the junction held 13 bases outside the gene matches. The DNA for the CDR3 is TGCAGCGTCCTAGGGGGGACAGGGGGACTCGGCGAGCAGTACTTC. This translates into CSVLGGTGGLGEQYF.

Of note for this clone: Other DNA sequences of this sample code for an identical CDR3. The genes are TRBV6-2 or TRBV6-3 and TRBJ1-1; D gene uncertain. Germline-derived CDR1 and CDR2 are MNHEY and SVGEGT. V gave up 0 bases and J gave up 3 bases, with 5 bases separating them. The CDR3 runs 13 residues. For the CDR3, the DNA is TGTGCCAGCAGTTACTCGAGGGACACTGAAGCTTTCTTT. This codes for CASSYSRDTEAFF.

The chain has TRBV11-2 and TRBJ2-2; D is unclear. CDR1 and CDR2 (germline): SGHAT, FQNNGV. The V and J ends lost 4 bases and 8 bases respectively, with 14 bases between them. The CDR3 has 14 residues. The CDR3 region is CASSYLNYGGELFF. For the CDR3, the DNA is TGTGCCAGCAGCTACTTAAACTACGGTGGGGAGCTGTTTTTT.

The chain uses TRBV7-3 and TRBJ2-1, with 15 nucleotides matching TRBD2. Germline CDR1 SGHTA, CDR2 FQGTGA. V lost 5 bases to trimming and J lost 7 bases; unmatched junction nucleotides: 12. The CDR3 totals 18 residues. As DNA, the CDR3 is TGTGCCAGCAGCACACCGTTGACCGGGACTAGCGGGAGGAATGAGCAGTTCTTC. This translates into CASSTPLTGTSGRNEQFF.

The rearrangement uses TRBV3-1 (or the pseudogene TRBV3-2) and TRBJ2-1, with D unclear. The CDR3 is 12 residues long. The ends were cut back, 4 bases at V and 7 bases at J, with 8 bases in the middle. CDR1 is LGHDT, CDR2 YNNKEL, per germline (reference sequence). The CDR3 sequence: CASSPTRNEQFF. DNA of the CDR3: TGTGCCAGCAGCCCCACGAGGAATGAGCAGTTCTTC.

This clone was counted only a few times. This chain uses TRBV19 with TRBJ1-3; D may be TRBD1 (6 bases). The length of the CDR3 is 15 residues. Germline V gives CDR1 LNHDA, CDR2 SQIVND (reference sequence). V dropped 3 bases and J dropped 3 bases, with 12 bases sitting between them. The CDR3 DNA sequence: TGTGCCAGTAGTATCAACAGGGAGAGTGGAAACACCATATATTTT. Residues: CASSINRESGNTIYF.

J is TRBJ1-3 and V is TRBV11-2; the match to TRBD1 covers 8 bases. The V and J ends lost 1 base and 1 base, in that order; junction bases with no gene match: 12. From germline, CDR1 is SGHAT and CDR2 FQNNGV. This CDR3 spans 19 amino acids. The CDR3 region is CASSLGGTGGRASGNTIYF. As DNA, the CDR3 is TGTGCCAGCAGCTTAGGCGGGACAGGCGGGCGGGCATCTGGAAACACCATATATTTT.

A few counts support this clone. The chain joins TRBV12-3 or TRBV12-4 to TRBJ2-7; tentatively, D is TRBD2 (6 bases). This CDR3 is 13 amino acids long. Trimming removed 3 bases at V and 12 bases at J, with 18 bases between. The CDR3 reads CASSFSTRGKWYF. The CDR3 bases are TGTGCCAGCAGTTTTTCGACTAGGGGAAAATGGTACTTC.

V and J are TRBV11-2 and TRBJ2-7; 7 bases agree with TRBD1. J lost 3 bases, V lost 5 bases, and 10 bases had no gene match. The CDR3 is 15 residues long. Germline CDR1 and CDR2: SGHAT and FQNNGV. The CDR3 sequence is CASSPLRDRYYEQYF. The CDR3 bases are TGTGCCAGCAGCCCCCTCCGGGACAGATACTACGAGCAGTACTTC.

J is TRBJ1-4 and V is TRBV28; 9 bases map to TRBD1. Germline CDR1 reads MDHEN; CDR2 reads SYDVKM. This CDR3 contains 16 residues. J lost 6 bases, V lost 4 bases, and 9 bases had no gene match. In nucleotides, the CDR3 is TGTGCCAGCAGTTCGCAGCCGGGACAGGGTTATGAAAAACTGTTTTTT. This encodes CASSSQPGQGYEKLFF.

The J gene is TRBJ2-1, the V gene TRBV2, with D maybe TRBD2 (5 bases). Trimming removed 6 bases from V and 1 base from J, with 16 bases in between. Looked up from germline, CDR1 is SNHLY and CDR2 is FYNNEI. CDR3 size: 16 residues. CDR3 loop: CASRERSSGSYNEQFF. DNA for the CDR3: TGTGCCAGCAGGGAACGTTCCAGCGGTTCCTACAATGAGCAGTTCTTC.

The genes are TRBV7-2 and TRBJ2-7; TRBD2 matches at 8 bases. J was trimmed by 4 bases and V by 5 bases; bases with no gene match: 19. The CDR3 loop spans 18 amino acids. The V gene's germline CDR1 is SGHTA and CDR2 FQGNSA. CDR3: CASSPPGWTGGPTYEQYF. The CDR3 DNA sequence: TGTGCCAGCAGCCCCCCAGGGTGGACGGGAGGGCCTACTTACGAGCAGTACTTC.

The rearrangement uses TRBV19 and TRBJ2-3; TRBD2 might be the D (5 bases). V dropped 6 bases and J dropped 3 bases, with 13 bases sitting between them. The CDR3 is 14 amino acids. Germline lookup yields CDR1 LNHDA and CDR2 SQIVND (reference sequence). CDR3 sequence: CASRTGSGTDTQYF. As DNA, the CDR3 is TGTGCCAGTAGGACGGGATCGGGTACAGATACGCAGTATTTT.

This clone has more than one count but fewer than ten. V gene TRBV4-3 combines with J gene TRBJ1-3; 10 bases map to TRBD1. Germline V lookup: CDR1 LGHNA, CDR2 YSLEER. The CDR3 extends over 20 amino acids. Trimming removed 3 bases from V and 0 bases from J; junction bases left unmatched: 14. The CDR3 DNA reads as TGCGCCAGCAGCCACCCCTCGGACAGGGGGAGTTTGAGCTCTGGAAACACCATATATTTT. The encoded protein is CASSHPSDRGSLSSGNTIYF.

V is TRBV19 and J is TRBJ2-1, with 10 bases that match TRBD1. J lost 3 bases, V lost 8 bases, and 4 bases had no gene match. The CDR3 runs 14 residues. The germline gives CDR1 LNHDA, CDR2 SQIVND (reference sequence). Here the CDR3 reads CASQRDRGYNEQFF. In DNA form, the CDR3 reads TGTGCCAGTCAACGGGACAGGGGCTACAATGAGCAGTTCTTC.

The gene calls are TRBV3-1 (or the pseudogene TRBV3-2) and TRBJ2-1; 7 nucleotides agree with TRBD2. Germline V gene lookup returns CDR1 LGHDT and CDR2 YNNKEL (reference sequence). The J segment lost 9 bases and the V segment lost 4 bases, leaving 12 bases of the junction unmatched. The CDR3 is 15 residues long. The CDR3 sequence: CASSPWEGGPGEQFF. Here the CDR3 DNA reads TGTGCCAGCAGCCCATGGGAGGGAGGGCCAGGTGAGCAGTTCTTC.

Written as DNA, the CDR3 is TGTGCCAGCAGCCAGGGACAGAATCAGCCCCAGCATTTT. It is translated as CASSQGQNQPQHF. The chain recombines TRBV5-4 with TRBJ1-5, with TRBD1 matching over 7 bases. The V gene end was trimmed by 4 bases and the J gene end by 4 bases; junction bases not matched to a gene: 2. The CDR3 totals 13 residues. The germline gives CDR1 SGHNT, CDR2 YYREEE (reference sequence).

CDR3 in amino acids: CASTHTRVSGANVLTF. CDR3 in DNA: TGTGCCAGCACCCATACCAGGGTCTCTGGGGCCAACGTCCTGACTTTC. The chain employs TRBV7-8 and TRBJ2-6; possibly TRBD1 for D (5 bases). The V and J ends lost 7 bases and 0 bases respectively, with 13 bases between them. Germline V gene lookup returns CDR1 SGHVS and CDR2 FQNEAQ. The CDR3 loop spans 16 amino acids.

In its sample, this clone was seen a few times. The chain has TRBV29-1 and TRBJ2-3, with TRBD2 matching 16 bases. J was trimmed by 6 bases and V by 4 bases; bases with no gene match: 4. The CDR3 runs to 15 residues. Looked up from germline, CDR1 is SQVTM and CDR2 is ANQGSEA. The chain's CDR3 is CSVAGLAGGPDTQYF. In DNA form, the CDR3 reads TGCAGCGTTGCGGGACTAGCGGGAGGGCCGGATACGCAGTATTTT.

The chain recombines TRBV7-3 with TRBJ2-3; 11 bases line up with TRBD2. Germline V gene sequence: CDR1 SGHTA, CDR2 FQGTGA. The CDR3 contains 15 residues. Trimming removed 3 bases from V and 3 bases from J; junction bases left unmatched: 2. This CDR3 reads CASSLRLAGTDTQYF. As DNA, the CDR3 is TGTGCCAGCAGCTTGCGACTAGCGGGGACAGATACGCAGTATTTT.

On this clone: The sample has other DNA sequences that encode this CDR3 too. The J gene is TRBJ2-7, the V gene TRBV12-3 or TRBV12-4; tentative D call: TRBD1 (5 bases). This CDR3 has 13 amino acids. V dropped 3 bases and J dropped 4 bases, with 10 bases sitting between them. Here the CDR3 DNA reads TGTGCCAGCAGTTTGCAGGGTGCGTACGAGCAGTACTTC. Protein: CASSLQGAYEQYF.